These 20 T cell receptor beta chains share one sample of origin, sequenced in a study of blood T cells in healthy people across ages. A second about 7 to 12 cycle PCR used barcoded and J-beta primers. One entry per CDR3 protein results from TCRdb running MiXCR on the 5' RACE reads. The sample has about 780,000 distinct CDR3 sequences, 35% to 50% seen once; the top ten hold over 15%. Sequenced material: blood. All receptors derive from an elderly man in good health.

The chain carries TRBV13 and TRBJ2-7; 8 nucleotides line up with TRBD2. Trimming removed 0 bases from V and 4 bases from J; junction bases left unmatched: 8. The CDR3 is 16 amino acids. CDR1 is PRHDT, CDR2 FYEKMQ, per germline (reference sequence). DNA of the CDR3: TGTGCCAGCAGCTTAGGGTCGGGGACTAGTAGATACGAGCAGTACTTC. Its translation is CASSLGSGTSRYEQYF.

At least ten counts were recorded for this clonotype. The chain joins TRBV28 to TRBJ2-7, with 7 bases lining up with TRBD1. The V segment lost 3 bases and the J segment 2 bases; nucleotides outside the gene matches: 4. The CDR3 is made up of 14 amino acids. CDR1 and CDR2 (germline): MDHEN, SYDVKM. CDR3 nucleotide sequence: TGTGCCAGCAGTTTCGTTGGACAGGCCTACGAGCAGTACTTC. The encoded protein is CASSFVGQAYEQYF.

V gene TRBV4-3 combines with J gene TRBJ2-7, with D unresolved. Germline loops: CDR1 LGHNA, CDR2 YSLEER. The germline V and J ends were trimmed by 0 bases and 2 bases, with 14 bases remaining between them. The CDR3 spans 16 residues. The CDR3 reads CASSQDFKNTTYEQYF. Written as DNA, the CDR3 is TGCGCCAGCAGCCAAGACTTTAAGAACACAACCTACGAGCAGTACTTC.

Many counts were recorded for this clonotype. The chain recombines TRBV29-1 with TRBJ2-1; D may be TRBD1 (5 bases). The germline gives CDR1 SQVTM, CDR2 ANQGSEA. The V gene lost 6 bases and the J gene lost 7 bases, with 13 bases spanning the gap. The CDR3 loop spans 12 amino acids. The CDR3 spells CSVRPGFNEQFF. The CDR3 nucleotides are TGCAGCGTCCGACCAGGGTTTAATGAGCAGTTCTTC.

This clonotype was counted at least ten times. This chain connects TRBV20-1 to TRBJ2-3; 9 nucleotides line up with TRBD2. The CDR3 totals 13 residues. V shed 6 bases and J 11 bases; nucleotides not matched to a gene: 12. CDR1 and CDR2 (germline): DFQATT, SNEGSKA (reference sequence). The CDR3 sequence: CSAPGPSGTRQYF. The CDR3 DNA is TGCAGTGCCCCAGGGCCTAGCGGGACCCGGCAGTATTTT.

This chain connects TRBV20-1 to TRBJ2-1, with unresolved D. The length of the CDR3 is 14 residues. Germline lookup yields CDR1 DFQATT and CDR2 SNEGSKA (reference sequence). V was trimmed by 7 bases and J by 0 bases, leaving 13 bases between them. CDR3 in amino acids: CSVPNGLSYNEQFF. CDR3 DNA: TGCAGTGTTCCAAACGGCCTCTCCTACAATGAGCAGTTCTTC.

The chain employs TRBV20-1 and TRBJ2-2; TRBD1 matches at 9 bases. CDR1 and CDR2 from the germline V gene are DFQATT and SNEGSKA (reference sequence). V shed 2 bases and J 2 bases; nucleotides not matched to a gene: 6. CDR3 length: 16 residues. This chain's CDR3 is CSARTRQGENTGELFF. The CDR3 DNA reads TGCAGTGCTAGAACCAGACAGGGGGAAAACACCGGGGAGCTGTTTTTT.

The chain links TRBV25-1 to TRBJ2-5; D is ambiguous. CDR3 length: 14 residues. Germline CDR1 is MGHDK and CDR2 is SYGVNS. Trimming shortened V by 1 base and J by 5 bases, and 11 bases separated the two germline ends. CDR3 nucleotides: TGTGCCAGCAGTGAATCTAACTATTGGGAGACCCAGTACTTC. Residues: CASSESNYWETQYF.

This clonotype was seen once. The CDR3 is CASSSGGVETQFF. The CDR3 DNA is TGTGCCAGCAGTTCTGGAGGGGTAGAGACCCAGTTCTTC. V usage is TRBV28 and J usage is TRBJ2-1; D perhaps matches TRBD2 (6 bases). CDR1 and CDR2 (germline): MDHEN, SYDVKM. The CDR3 has 13 residues. Trimming took 4 bases from V and 13 from J, leaving 17 bases between them.

The CDR3 nucleotides read TGCGCCAGCAGCCAAGGGCGGGGGCCATACAATGAGCAGTTCTTC. Protein product: CASSQGRGPYNEQFF. The J gene is TRBJ2-1, the V gene TRBV4-1; tentatively, D is TRBD2 (7 bases). The V and J ends lost 1 base and 4 bases respectively, with 11 bases between them. This CDR3 is 15 amino acids long. Germline-derived CDR1 and CDR2 are MGHRA and YSYEKL.

This rearrangement joins TRBV2 to TRBJ2-1, with D possibly matching TRBD1 (6 bases). The CDR3 length is 14 residues. Germline V CDR1 and CDR2: SNHLY, FYNNEI. Between the trimmed V and J ends, which lost 6 bases and 2 bases, there was a span of 11 bases. The CDR3 DNA sequence: TGTGCCAGCAGCCGGGACACGGCCTACAATGAGCAGTTCTTC. It codes for CASSRDTAYNEQFF.

The gene calls are TRBV7-9 and TRBJ1-1, with 9 bases that match TRBD1. The trim removed 5 bases at V and 5 bases at J, leaving 9 bases unmatched. Germline V gene sequence: CDR1 SEHNR, CDR2 FQNEAQ (reference sequence). The CDR3 sequence is 15 residues long. In nucleotides, the CDR3 is TGTGCCAGCAGCCTCAGAACAGGGGGCGGAACTGAAGCTTTCTTT. Translation: CASSLRTGGGTEAFF.

This clonotype was counted ten times or more. The V gene is TRBV7-6, the J gene TRBJ1-5; 8 nucleotides align to TRBD1. The CDR3 totals 15 residues. The V gene's germline CDR1 is SGHVS and CDR2 FNYEAQ. The V gene end was trimmed by 5 bases and the J gene end by 7 bases; junction bases not matched to a gene: 10. The CDR3 here is CASSRRQGRGQPQHF. In nucleotides, the CDR3 is TGTGCCAGCAGCAGAAGACAGGGGAGAGGGCAGCCCCAGCATTTT.

A remark on this clonotype: Relative to the germline gene, one junction end is altered; a read error may explain this. The rearrangement links TRBV18 to TRBJ2-1; 9 positions match TRBD1. The V gene's germline CDR1 is KGHSH and CDR2 LQKENI. The CDR3 runs 16 residues. CDR3 in amino acids: CARSPRAQGAVNEQFF. Written as DNA, the CDR3 is TGTGCCCGCTCACCACGTGCACAGGGGGCCGTAAATGAGCAGTTCTTC.

This chain joins TRBV6-6 and TRBJ2-2; D ambiguous. Trimming stripped 7 bases from V and 3 bases from J, with 9 bases between. CDR1 and CDR2 (germline): MNHNY, SVGAGI (reference sequence). This CDR3 spans 13 amino acids. Written as DNA, the CDR3 is TGTGCCAGCATTAAGGCGGACACCGGGGAGCTGTTTTTT. Translated: CASIKADTGELFF.

J is TRBJ2-1 and V is TRBV6-1; TRBD1 is a possible D gene (5 bases). Trimming cost V 1 base and J 6 bases, with 7 bases left between them. This CDR3 has 13 residues. The V gene's germline CDR1 is MNHNS and CDR2 SASEGT. Here the CDR3 reads CASSEGDSNEQFF. Here the CDR3 DNA reads TGTGCCAGCAGTGAAGGCGACAGCAATGAGCAGTTCTTC.

This clonotype was seen ten or more times. The rearrangement joins TRBV4-3 to TRBJ2-3, with D maybe TRBD2 (6 bases). The CDR3 is made up of 16 amino acids. Germline assignment: CDR1 LGHNA and CDR2 YSLEER. Trimming cost V 0 bases and J 1 base, with 11 bases left between them. The DNA for the CDR3 is TGCGCCAGCAGCCAAGAAGGGGCTAGCGGCACAGATACGCAGTATTTT. It translates to CASSQEGASGTDTQYF.

CDR3 residues: CASSFSGELEKLFF. The DNA of the CDR3 is TGTGCCAGCAGCTTTAGTGGGGAACTTGAAAAACTGTTTTTT. The chain carries TRBV5-6 and TRBJ1-4; D not resolved. The ends were cut back, 2 bases at V and 7 bases at J, with 12 bases in the middle. Germline loops: CDR1 SGHDT, CDR2 YYEEEE. This CDR3 is built from 14 residues. Using reference TRBV5-6 and TRBJ1-4 for the parts outside the CDR3, the full variable domain is DAGVTQSPTHLIKTRGQQVTLRCSPKSGHDTVSWYQQALGQGPQFIFQYYEEEERQRGNFPDRFSGHQFPNYSSELNVNALLLGDSALYLCASSFSGELEKLFFGSGTQLSVL.

The rearrangement joins TRBV20-1 to TRBJ1-3; possibly TRBD1 for D (6 bases). Germline CDR1 and CDR2: DFQATT and SNEGSKA (reference sequence). V was pared by 1 base and J by 2 bases, with 12 bases between. The CDR3 length is 15 residues. This CDR3 is CSARGGAGAGNTIYF. CDR3 DNA: TGCAGTGCTAGAGGGGGGGCTGGGGCTGGAAACACCATATATTTT.

This clonotype was recorded once. This may arise from a read error, as a much more abundant clone is one base away. J is TRBJ2-5 and V is TRBV10-3; perhaps TRBD1 as D (5 bases). This CDR3 is built from 14 residues. Trimming removed 2 bases at V and 11 bases at J, with 18 bases between. The germline V gene has CDR1 ENHRY and CDR2 SYGVKD. CDR3 sequence reads: CAISEGFQDNEQYF. The CDR3 region has the DNA TGTGCCATCAGTGAGGGGTTCCAGGACAATGAGCAGTACTTC.